This T cell receptor beta chain is drawn from a study of blood T cell repertoires in COVID-19 (TCRdb year 2020). Regarding the study in general: Samples covering the acute and convalescent phases of COVID-19 were provided by collaborators in the United States, Italy and Spain. A de-identified subject ID, COVID-19 status, age in years and sex were almost always included in the sample metadata. The samples were drawn from the first 160 participants of the ongoing ImmuneRACE study and from over 950 subjects provided by 6 global collaborators. The repertoires were made available in a free public database intended to serve as a resource for research on the immune response to SARS-CoV-2. Deeply sampled blood TCRbeta repertoires from subjects exposed to, actively infected with, or recovered from COVID-19 were included in the dataset. The prospective study material was composed of cDNA or gDNA derived from T cells, B-cell-depleted T cells, or PBMCs. Where HLA class I and class II types were available, the types were taken from metadata supplied by the sample provider, not from assay-based typing. What the authors observed across the whole study: The amount of clinical and demographic metadata varied by source and participant and was provided uncurated.

Collaborating institutions collected whole blood in K2EDTA tubes following their own protocols. For TCRbeta analysis, collaborators shipped samples in one of three forms: frozen whole blood, isolated PBMCs, or DNA extracted from either of those sample types. TCRbeta CDR3 regions were amplified from genomic DNA using the immunoSEQ Assay, a bias-controlled multiplex PCR. The paper's processing steps were these. The number of nucleated cells in each sample was estimated from the amplification of reference gene primers within the assay. To quantify the absolute abundance of each unique TCRbeta CDR3 rearrangement, sequence reads were collapsed and filtered. For each sample, productive Simpson clonality was calculated as the square root of Simpson's diversity index over productive rearrangements. The table was pulled from immuneACCESS by TCRdb, which kept in-frame rearrangements only. Such tables lose some clones; where checked, under half of the loss comes from unresolved V genes, and the rest has no known cause. V and J calls and clone size are as listed in that table; D and trimming were resolved from the DNA. The sample table contains 55,000 to 90,000 clones; only one count was recorded for about nine tenths of them. The ten largest make up approximately 14% of the sample.

A remark on this clone: The antigen it binds to is not known. Base-call qualities are not available, and no considerably larger clone is one nucleotide away.

The CDR3 runs 12 residues from the cysteine to the phenylalanine. Kept here is only the CDR3 DNA, which spans 36 bases and is read in frame from base 1. CDR1 and CDR2 (SNHLY, FYNNEI) derive from the germline V gene. Trimming removed 4 bases from V and 5 bases from J, leaving 9 bases between the germline ends. The sequence came from a woman in her fifties or sixties with acute or convalescent COVID-19. Sample: peripheral blood. The V and J genes are TRBV2 and TRBJ2-7; TRBD1 is a weak D gene call, 6 bases matching. At the DNA level, the sequence is TGTGCCAGCAGTGTCGGGACACACGAGCAGTACTTC. The encoded protein is CASSVGTHEQYF.